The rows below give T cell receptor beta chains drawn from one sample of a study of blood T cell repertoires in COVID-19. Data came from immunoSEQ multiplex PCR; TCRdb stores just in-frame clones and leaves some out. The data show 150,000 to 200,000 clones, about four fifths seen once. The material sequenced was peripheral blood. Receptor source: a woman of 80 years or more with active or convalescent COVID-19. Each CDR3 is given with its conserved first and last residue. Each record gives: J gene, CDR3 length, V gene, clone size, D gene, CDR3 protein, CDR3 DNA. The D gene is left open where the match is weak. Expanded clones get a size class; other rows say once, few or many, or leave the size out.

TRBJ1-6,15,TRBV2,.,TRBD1,CASTDQGQGYSPLHF,TGTGCCAGCACTGATCAGGGACAGGGGTATTCACCCCTCCACTTT
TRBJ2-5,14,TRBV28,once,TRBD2,CASSSVRGGETQYF,TGTGCCAGCAGTTCGGTGAGGGGAGGGGAGACCCAGTACTTC
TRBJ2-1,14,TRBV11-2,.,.,CASSISATYNEQFF,TGTGCCAGCAGTATTTCAGCGACCTACAATGAGCAGTTCTTC
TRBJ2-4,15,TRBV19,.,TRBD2,CASSLAGPAKNIQYF,TGTGCCAGTAGCCTAGCGGGACCTGCCAAAAACATTCAGTACTTC
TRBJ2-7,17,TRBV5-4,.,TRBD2,CASSPTPSGSRHYEQYF,TGTGCCAGCAGCCCAACTCCTAGCGGGAGCAGGCACTACGAGCAGTACTTC
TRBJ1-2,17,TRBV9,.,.,CASSVGSLDSARLGYTF,TGTGCCAGCAGCGTAGGTTCCCTCGACAGCGCAAGGCTAGGCTACACCTTC
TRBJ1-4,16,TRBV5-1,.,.,CASSEQPWSTNEKLFF,TGCGCCAGCAGCGAACAACCCTGGTCGACTAATGAAAAACTGTTTTTT
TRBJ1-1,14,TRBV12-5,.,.,CASGLSEGVTEAFF,TGTGCTAGTGGTTTGTCCGAAGGGGTCACTGAAGCTTTCTTT
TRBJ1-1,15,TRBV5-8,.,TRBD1,CASNRGSRMNTEAFF,TGTGCCAGTAACAGGGGCTCACGAATGAACACTGAAGCTTTCTTT
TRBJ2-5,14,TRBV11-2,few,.,CASSLSWAGETQYF,TGTGCCAGCAGCTTATCGTGGGCGGGGGAGACCCAGTACTTC
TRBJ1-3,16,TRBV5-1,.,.,CASSMAGGKYGNTIYF,TGCGCCAGCAGCATGGCCGGGGGGAAATATGGAAACACCATATATTTT
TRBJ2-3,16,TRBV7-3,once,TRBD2,CASSLLLAGGANTQYF,TGTGCCAGCAGCTTACTTTTAGCGGGAGGTGCAAATACGCAGTATTTT
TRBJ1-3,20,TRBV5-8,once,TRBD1,CASSLILGQGGPFSGNTIYF,TGTGCCAGCAGCTTAATCTTGGGACAGGGAGGACCCTTCTCTGGAAACACCATATATTTT
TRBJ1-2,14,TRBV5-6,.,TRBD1,CASSLTGVGDGYTF,TGTGCCAGCAGCCTGACAGGGGTTGGGGATGGCTACACCTTC
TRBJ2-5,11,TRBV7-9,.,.,CASRGAETQYF,TGTGCCAGCAGAGGGGCAGAGACCCAGTACTTC
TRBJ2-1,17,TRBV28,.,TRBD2,CASSPPPAGGPRNEQFF,TGTGCCAGCAGTCCCCCCCCAGCGGGAGGGCCAAGGAATGAGCAGTTCTTC
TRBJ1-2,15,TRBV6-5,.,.,CASSYSSGGNYGYTF,TGTGCCAGCAGTTACTCGTCCGGGGGAAACTATGGCTACACCTTC
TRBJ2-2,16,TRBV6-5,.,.,CASSYSPGKNTGELFF,TGTGCCAGCAGTTACTCGCCAGGAAAGAACACCGGGGAGCTGTTTTTT
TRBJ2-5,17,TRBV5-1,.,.,CASSSGRRGGIGETQYF,TGCGCCAGCAGCTCGGGTCGGAGGGGCGGGATAGGGGAGACCCAGTACTTC
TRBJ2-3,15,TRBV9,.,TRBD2,CASSAPPGTSGPQYF,TGTGCCAGCAGCGCCCCCCCCGGGACTAGCGGGCCCCAGTATTTT
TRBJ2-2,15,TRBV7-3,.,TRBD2,CASSLTSGSTVELFF,TGTGCCAGCAGCTTGACTAGCGGGAGTACGGTGGAGCTGTTTTTT
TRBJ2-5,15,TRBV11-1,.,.,CASSSYGQLRETQYF,TGTGCCAGCAGTTCCTACGGACAGCTCCGGGAGACCCAGTACTTC
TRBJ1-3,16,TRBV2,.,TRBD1,CASRDRGAVGGNTIYF,TGTGCCAGCCGGGACAGGGGAGCGGTGGGAGGAAACACCATATATTTT
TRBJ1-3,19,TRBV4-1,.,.,CASSQYPLSRAGSGNTIYF,TGCGCCAGCAGCCAATACCCTCTTTCGAGGGCCGGCTCTGGAAACACCATATATTTT
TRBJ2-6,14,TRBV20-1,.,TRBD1,CSASHRGGANVLTF,TGCAGTGCTAGTCACAGGGGGGGGGCCAACGTCCTGACTTTC
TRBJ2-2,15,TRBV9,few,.,CASSVVGGANGELFF,TGTGCCAGCAGCGTAGTGGGTGGGGCAAACGGGGAGCTGTTTTTT
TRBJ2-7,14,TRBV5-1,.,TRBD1,CASGGQGQIHEQYF,TGCGCCAGCGGGGGACAGGGGCAGATACACGAGCAGTACTTC
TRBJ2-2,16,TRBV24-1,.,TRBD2,CATSDPGLAGAGELFF,TGTGCCACCAGTGATCCCGGACTAGCGGGAGCCGGGGAGCTGTTTTTT
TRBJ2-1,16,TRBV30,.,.,CACGPWTPNSYNEQFF,TGTGCCTGCGGACCTTGGACTCCCAACTCCTACAATGAGCAGTTCTTC
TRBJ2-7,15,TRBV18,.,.,CASSEGMFRIYEQYF,TGTGCCAGCTCAGAGGGTATGTTTCGAATCTACGAGCAGTACTTC
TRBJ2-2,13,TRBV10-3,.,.,CATGQGSPRELFF,TGTGCCACCGGTCAGGGCAGTCCCCGGGAGCTGTTTTTT
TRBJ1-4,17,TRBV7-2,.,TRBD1,CASSVGNLGTGPQKLFF,TGTGCCAGCAGCGTAGGGAATCTAGGGACAGGGCCTCAAAAACTGTTTTTT
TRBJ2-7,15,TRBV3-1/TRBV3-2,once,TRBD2,CASSQASGPSFKQYF,TGTGCCAGCAGCCAAGCTAGCGGGCCCTCTTTTAAGCAGTACTTC
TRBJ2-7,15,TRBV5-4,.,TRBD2,CASSLTSGAVYEQYF,TGTGCCAGCAGCTTGACGAGCGGGGCGGTCTACGAGCAGTACTTC
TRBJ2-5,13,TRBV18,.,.,CASSPGLRETQYF,TGTGCCAGCTCTCCGGGACTTAGGGAGACCCAGTACTTC
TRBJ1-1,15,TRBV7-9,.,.,CASSSTTGGNTEAFF,TGTGCCAGCAGCTCAACGACAGGTGGGAACACTGAAGCTTTCTTT
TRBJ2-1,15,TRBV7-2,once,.,CASSPRRLPLLEQFF,TGTGCCAGCAGCCCCCGCAGACTTCCCCTGTTGGAGCAGTTCTTC
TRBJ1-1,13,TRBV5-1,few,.,CASRDGGNTEAFF,TGCGCCAGCAGGGACGGGGGGAACACTGAAGCTTTCTTT
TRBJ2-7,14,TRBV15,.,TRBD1,CATSRGDRGYEQYF,TGTGCCACCAGCAGAGGGGACAGGGGCTACGAGCAGTACTTC
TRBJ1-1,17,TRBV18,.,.,CASSPLTPMGANTEAFF,TGTGCCAGCTCACCATTGACACCAATGGGGGCGAACACTGAAGCTTTCTTT
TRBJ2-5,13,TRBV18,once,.,CASSVRGQETQYF,TGTGCCAGCTCCGTTCGGGGCCAAGAGACCCAGTACTTC
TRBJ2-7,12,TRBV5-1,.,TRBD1,CASSPQGAKQYF,TGCGCCAGCAGCCCACAGGGGGCAAAGCAGTACTTC
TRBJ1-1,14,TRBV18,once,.,CASSPEGWDTEAFF,TGTGCCAGCTCACCGGAGGGGTGGGACACTGAAGCTTTCTTT
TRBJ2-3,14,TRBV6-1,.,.,CASSEGYRADTQYF,TGTGCCAGCAGTGAAGGATACAGGGCAGATACGCAGTATTTT
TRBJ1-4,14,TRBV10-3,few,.,CAISPGATNEKLFF,TGTGCCATCAGCCCAGGGGCAACTAATGAAAAACTGTTTTTT
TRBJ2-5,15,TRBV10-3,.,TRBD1,CAISEQTGGGETQYF,TGTGCCATCAGTGAGCAAACAGGGGGCGGAGAGACCCAGTACTTC
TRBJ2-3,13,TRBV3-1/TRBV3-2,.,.,CASSPSGDSLPYF,TGTGCCAGCAGCCCCTCCGGGGACTCCCTGCCGTATTTT
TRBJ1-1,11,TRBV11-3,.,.,CASSFGGEAFF,TGTGCCAGCAGCTTCGGAGGGGAAGCTTTCTTT
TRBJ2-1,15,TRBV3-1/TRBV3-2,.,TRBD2,CASSWGLAGVNEQFF,TGTGCCAGCAGCTGGGGACTAGCGGGAGTAAATGAGCAGTTCTTC
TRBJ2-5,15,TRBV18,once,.,CASSPQTGDGETQYF,TGTGCCAGCTCACCACAAACGGGAGACGGGGAGACCCAGTACTTC
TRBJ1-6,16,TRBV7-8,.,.,CASSERRQEYNSPLHF,TGTGCCAGCAGCGAACGGCGACAGGAGTATAATTCACCCCTCCACTTT
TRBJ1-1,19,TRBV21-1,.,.,CASSNSEEQDTFMNTEAFF,TGTGCCAGCAGCAATTCAGAGGAACAGGATACGTTCATGAACACTGAAGCTTTCTTT
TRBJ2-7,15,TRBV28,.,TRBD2,CASSPITSGSAEQYF,TGTGCCAGCAGCCCTATTACCAGCGGGAGTGCCGAGCAGTACTTC
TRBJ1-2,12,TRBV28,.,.,CASSLTGYGYTF,TGTGCCAGCAGTTTAACCGGGTATGGCTACACCTTC
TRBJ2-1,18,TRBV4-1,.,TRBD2,CASSRVASGRGLGNEQFF,TGCGCCAGCAGTAGGGTTGCTAGCGGGAGAGGGCTGGGCAATGAGCAGTTCTTC